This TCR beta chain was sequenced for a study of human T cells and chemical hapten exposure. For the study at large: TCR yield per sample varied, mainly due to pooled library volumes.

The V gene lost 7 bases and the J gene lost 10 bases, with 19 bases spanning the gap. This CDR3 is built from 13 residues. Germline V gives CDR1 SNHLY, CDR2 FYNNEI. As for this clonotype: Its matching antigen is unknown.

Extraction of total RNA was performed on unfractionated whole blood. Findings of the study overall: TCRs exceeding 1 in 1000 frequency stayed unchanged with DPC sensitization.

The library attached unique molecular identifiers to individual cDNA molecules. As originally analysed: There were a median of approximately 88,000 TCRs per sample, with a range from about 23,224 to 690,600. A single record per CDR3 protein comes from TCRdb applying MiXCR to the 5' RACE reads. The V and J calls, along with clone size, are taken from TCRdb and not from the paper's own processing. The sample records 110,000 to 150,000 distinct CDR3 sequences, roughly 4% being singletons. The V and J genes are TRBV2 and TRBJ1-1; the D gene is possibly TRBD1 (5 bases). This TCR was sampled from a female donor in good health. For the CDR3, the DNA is TGTGCCAGCACCCTCCATTTGGGGGTAGGAGCTTTCTTT. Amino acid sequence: CASTLHLGVGAFF.